These T cell receptor beta chains were read from a single sample in a study of identifying expanded T cells in peripheral blood. Some clones are missing from TCRdb's copy, which holds only in-frame ones; the method was immunoSEQ multiplex PCR. The top ten clones hold roughly 7.9% of a sample with about 130,000 clones, 75% to 90% of them seen once. The sample comprised blood. The receptors shown here come from a person aged 18-69 years in good health. The CDR3 runs from the conserved cysteine through the conserved F or W. A D gene is named only where the DNA matches it firmly. Size values are once, few and many counts, or a class for expanded clones, and some rows have none.

v_call	clone_size	d_call	j_call	cdr3_aa	cdr3_nt
TRBV5-1	once	TRBD1	TRBJ2-5	CASSQGVETQYF	TGCGCCAGCAGCCAGGGGGTAGAGACCCAGTACTTC
TRBV6-6	NA	TRBD1	TRBJ2-2	CASSRTGNAGELFF	TGTGCCAGCAGCCGGACAGGGAACGCCGGGGAGCTGTTTTTT
TRBV5-8	NA	TRBD1	TRBJ2-2	CASSLWTGTNTGELFF	TGTGCCAGCAGCTTATGGACAGGGACTAACACCGGGGAGCTGTTTTTT
TRBV6-1	once	NA	TRBJ1-6	CASSEWDPQDSPLHF	TGTGCCAGCAGTGAATGGGATCCACAGGACTCACCCCTCCACTTT
TRBV28	NA	NA	TRBJ2-3	CASSQSTPLGDTQYF	TGTGCCAGCAGTCAATCGACCCCATTGGGAGATACGCAGTATTTT
TRBV19	NA	TRBD1	TRBJ1-5	CASSNWGQVRGPQHF	TGTGCCAGTAGTAACTGGGGACAGGTCAGGGGGCCCCAGCATTTT
TRBV11-3	NA	TRBD1	TRBJ2-7	CASSLGGGTGTYEQYF	TGTGCCAGCAGCTTGGGTGGAGGGACAGGTACCTACGAGCAGTACTTC
TRBV28	NA	NA	TRBJ1-3	CASRYDITFGNTIYF	TGTGCCAGCAGATACGACATAACCTTTGGAAACACCATATATTTT
TRBV4-3	NA	TRBD1	TRBJ2-6	CASSRGDRGSGANVLTF	TGCGCCAGCAGCCGGGGGGACAGGGGGAGTGGGGCCAACGTCCTGACTTTC
TRBV7-8	NA	NA	TRBJ2-1	CASSLDPTQEQFF	TGTGCCAGCAGCTTGGATCCCACACAGGAGCAGTTCTTC
TRBV5-4	NA	NA	TRBJ2-2	CASSPGGTVNTGELFF	TGTGCCAGCAGCCCCGGAGGGACCGTGAACACCGGGGAGCTGTTTTTT
TRBV14	once	NA	TRBJ1-4	CASSQGEIPRKLFF	TGTGCCAGCAGCCAAGGAGAAATCCCCCGGAAACTGTTTTTT
TRBV30	NA	NA	TRBJ1-3	CASGGGGRTGNTIYF	TGTGCCTCAGGTGGGGGGGGGAGAACTGGAAACACCATATATTTT
TRBV28	NA	NA	TRBJ2-7	CASRSYEQYF	TGTGCCAGCAGGAGCTACGAGCAGTACTTC
TRBV7-9	NA	TRBD1	TRBJ1-5	CASSLTGLSNQPQHF	TGTGCCAGCAGCCTGACAGGGCTCAGCAATCAGCCCCAGCATTTT
TRBV18	once	NA	TRBJ2-4	CASSPPGTALNIQYF	TGTGCCAGCTCACCCCCGGGGACGGCTTTGAACATTCAGTACTTC
TRBV9	once	TRBD2	TRBJ2-1	CASSEPPGGRGAYNEQFF	TGTGCCAGCAGCGAGCCTCCCGGGGGGCGGGGGGCCTACAATGAGCAGTTCTTC
TRBV19	NA	NA	TRBJ1-2	CASSISGRDYGYTF	TGTGCCAGTAGTATATCGGGCAGGGATTATGGCTACACCTTC
TRBV2	NA	NA	TRBJ1-5	CASSELYQPQHF	TGTGCCAGCAGTGAACTCTATCAGCCCCAGCATTTT
TRBV6-6	NA	NA	TRBJ2-7	CASRSQSYEQYF	TGTGCCAGCAGATCCCAATCCTACGAGCAGTACTTC
TRBV5-1	NA	TRBD1	TRBJ1-3	CASSLGQGAKGNTIYF	TGCGCCAGCAGCTTAGGACAGGGGGCGAAGGGAAACACCATATATTTT
TRBV6-1	NA	NA	TRBJ2-2	CASLGFANTGELFF	TGTGCCAGCTTGGGGTTCGCGAACACCGGGGAGCTGTTTTTT
TRBV7-2	NA	NA	TRBJ1-5	CASSLASRQDSNQPQHF	TGTGCCAGCAGCTTAGCTTCAAGACAAGATAGCAATCAGCCCCAGCATTTT
TRBV7-2	NA	NA	TRBJ2-5	CASSLGASGGTQYF	TGTGCCAGCAGCTTAGGGGCCTCTGGCGGGACCCAGTACTTC
TRBV19	NA	NA	TRBJ1-2	CASRPQGYGYTF	TGTGCCAGTAGACCACAGGGCTATGGCTACACCTTC
TRBV21-1	NA	NA	TRBJ2-3	CASSKVGTSGSHPDTQYF	TGTGCCAGCAGCAAAGTAGGGACTAGCGGGAGTCACCCGGATACGCAGTATTTT
TRBV27	NA	NA	TRBJ1-2	CASSLSGVGNYGYTF	TGTGCCAGCAGTTTATCAGGGGTGGGTAACTATGGCTACACCTTC
TRBV10-1	NA	NA	TRBJ1-1	CADVEDRDLNTEAFF	TGCGCCGACGTGGAGGATCGGGATTTGAACACTGAAGCTTTCTTT
TRBV6-5	NA	NA	TRBJ2-7	CATHGEGTYEQYF	TGTGCCACCCACGGAGAGGGGACCTACGAGCAGTACTTC
TRBV2	NA	NA	TRBJ2-3	CASNGVFSGADTQYF	TGTGCCAGCAATGGGGTTTTTTCGGGTGCGGATACGCAGTATTTT
TRBV5-6	NA	NA	TRBJ2-3	CASTLVGYDSTDTQYF	TGTGCCAGCACCCTAGTCGGTTATGACAGCACAGATACGCAGTATTTT
TRBV11-2	NA	NA	TRBJ1-3	CASSPRWHPSGNTIYF	TGTGCCAGCAGCCCGAGGTGGCATCCCTCTGGAAACACCATATATTTT
TRBV27	NA	NA	TRBJ1-2	CASSFHSGSYGYTF	TGTGCCAGCAGTTTCCACTCCGGCTCCTATGGCTACACCTTC
TRBV7-8	NA	NA	TRBJ1-2	CASSLGLTTTNYGYTF	TGTGCCAGCAGCTTAGGGTTGACCACTACTAACTATGGCTACACCTTC
TRBV9	NA	NA	TRBJ1-1	CASSTGVTVTEAFF	TGTGCCAGCAGCACAGGAGTCACCGTAACTGAAGCTTTCTTT
TRBV28	NA	NA	TRBJ2-7	CASSSPPRWEQYF	TGTGCCAGCAGTTCGCCCCCCAGGTGGGAGCAGTACTTC
TRBV7-9	few	TRBD1	TRBJ1-5	CASSYGGQGAGQPQHF	TGTGCCAGCAGCTACGGTGGACAGGGGGCTGGGCAGCCCCAGCATTTT
TRBV5-4	once	NA	TRBJ2-6	CASSSHWGAGEVTGANVLTF	TGTGCCAGCAGCTCCCATTGGGGGGCGGGAGAGGTTACTGGGGCCAACGTCCTGACTTTC
TRBV6-6	NA	NA	TRBJ1-2	CASSSLADYGYTF	TGTGCCAGCAGTTCCCTAGCCGACTATGGCTACACCTTC
TRBV5-1	NA	TRBD1	TRBJ2-4	CASSSRLGGADIQYF	TGCGCCAGCAGCTCCCGTCTAGGGGGCGCCGACATTCAGTACTTC
TRBV6-1	NA	NA	TRBJ1-6	CASSENPQQGGNSPLHF	TGTGCCAGCAGTGAAAACCCCCAACAGGGAGGGAATTCACCCCTCCACTTT
TRBV4-3	once	NA	TRBJ1-6	CASSQDGQSGNSPLHF	TGCGCCAGCAGCCAAGACGGACAGTCTGGAAATTCACCCCTCCACTTT
TRBV19	NA	NA	TRBJ2-5	CASSTQAGWETQYF	TGTGCCAGTAGTACCCAAGCCGGGTGGGAGACCCAGTACTTC
TRBV27	once	TRBD1	TRBJ2-1	CASSPRDRIPYEQFF	TGTGCCAGCAGCCCCCGGGACAGGATACCGTATGAGCAGTTCTTC
TRBV6-1	NA	NA	TRBJ2-2	CASSDTGFPPFGGELFF	TGTGCCAGCAGTGATACCGGGTTCCCCCCCTTTGGCGGGGAGCTGTTTTTT
TRBV18	once	NA	TRBJ1-3	CASSPQEQGPNTIYF	TGTGCCAGCTCACCACAGGAACAGGGACCAAACACCATATATTTT
TRBV4-2	few	TRBD2	TRBJ2-3	CASSQARAGDQDTQYF	TGTGCCAGCAGCCAAGCAAGAGCGGGGGATCAAGATACGCAGTATTTT
TRBV6-6	NA	NA	TRBJ2-5	CASQRGLETQYF	TGTGCCAGCCAACGGGGGTTGGAGACCCAGTACTTC
TRBV7-3	few	TRBD1	TRBJ1-2	CASSPQTGTLYGYTF	TGTGCCAGCAGCCCCCAGACAGGGACCCTCTATGGCTACACCTTC
TRBV7-2	NA	TRBD1	TRBJ2-1	CASKSTAGGYYNEQFF	TGTGCCAGCAAATCGACGGCAGGGGGATACTACAATGAGCAGTTCTTC
TRBV9	NA	TRBD1	TRBJ2-2	CASSGGQGVHTGELFF	TGTGCCAGCAGCGGCGGACAGGGGGTTCACACCGGGGAGCTGTTTTTT
TRBV4-2	once	NA	TRBJ1-5	CASSQDVRDEEPQHF	TGTGCCAGCAGCCAAGATGTCCGGGACGAGGAGCCCCAGCATTTT